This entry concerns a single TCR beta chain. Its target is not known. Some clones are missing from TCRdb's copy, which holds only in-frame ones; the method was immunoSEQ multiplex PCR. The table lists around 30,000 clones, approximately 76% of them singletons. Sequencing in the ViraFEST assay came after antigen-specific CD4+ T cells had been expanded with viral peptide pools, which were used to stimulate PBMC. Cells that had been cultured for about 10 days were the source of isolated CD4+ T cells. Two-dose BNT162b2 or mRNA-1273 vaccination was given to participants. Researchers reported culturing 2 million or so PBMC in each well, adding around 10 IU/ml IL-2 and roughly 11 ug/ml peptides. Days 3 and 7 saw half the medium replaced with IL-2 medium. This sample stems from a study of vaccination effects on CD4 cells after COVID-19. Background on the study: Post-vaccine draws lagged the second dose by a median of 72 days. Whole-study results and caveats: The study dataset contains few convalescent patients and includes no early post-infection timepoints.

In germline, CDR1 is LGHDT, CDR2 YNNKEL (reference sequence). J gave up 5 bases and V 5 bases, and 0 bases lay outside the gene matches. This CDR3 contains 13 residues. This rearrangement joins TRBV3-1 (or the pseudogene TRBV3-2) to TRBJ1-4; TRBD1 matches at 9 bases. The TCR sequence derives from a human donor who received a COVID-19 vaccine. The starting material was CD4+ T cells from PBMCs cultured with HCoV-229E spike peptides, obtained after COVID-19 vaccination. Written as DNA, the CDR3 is TGTGCCAGCAGCGGGACAGGGAATGAAAAACTGTTTTTT. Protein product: CASSGTGNEKLFF.